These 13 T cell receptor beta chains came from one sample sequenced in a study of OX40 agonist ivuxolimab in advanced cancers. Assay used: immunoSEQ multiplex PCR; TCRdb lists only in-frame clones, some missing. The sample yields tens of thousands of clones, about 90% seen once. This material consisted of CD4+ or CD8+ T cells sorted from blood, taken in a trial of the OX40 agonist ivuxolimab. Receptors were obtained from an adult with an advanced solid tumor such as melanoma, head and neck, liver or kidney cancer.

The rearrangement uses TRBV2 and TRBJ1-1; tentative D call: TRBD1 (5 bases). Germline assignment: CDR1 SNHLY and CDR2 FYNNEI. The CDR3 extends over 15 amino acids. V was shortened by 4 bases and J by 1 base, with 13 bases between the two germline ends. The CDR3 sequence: CASSVGAIGNTEAFF. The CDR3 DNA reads TGTGCCAGCAGTGTAGGGGCTATAGGGAACACTGAAGCTTTCTTT.

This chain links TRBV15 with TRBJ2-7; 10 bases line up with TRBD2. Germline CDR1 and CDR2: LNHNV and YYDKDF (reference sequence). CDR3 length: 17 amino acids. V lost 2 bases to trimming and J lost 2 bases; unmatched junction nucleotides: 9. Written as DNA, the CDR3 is TGTGCCACCAGCAGACCGAGCCTAGCGGGGGACCCCTACGAGCAGTACTTC. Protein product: CATSRPSLAGDPYEQYF.

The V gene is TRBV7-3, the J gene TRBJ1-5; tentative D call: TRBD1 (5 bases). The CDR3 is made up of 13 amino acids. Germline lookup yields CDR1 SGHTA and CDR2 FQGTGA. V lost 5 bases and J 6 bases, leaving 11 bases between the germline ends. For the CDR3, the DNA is TGTGCCAGCAGCCCGGCGGGGGGTCAGCCCCAGCATTTT. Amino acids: CASSPAGGQPQHF.

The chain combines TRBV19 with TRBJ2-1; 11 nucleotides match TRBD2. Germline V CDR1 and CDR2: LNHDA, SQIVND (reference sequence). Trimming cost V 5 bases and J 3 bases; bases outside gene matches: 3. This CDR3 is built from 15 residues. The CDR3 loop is CASSQLAGVYNEQFF. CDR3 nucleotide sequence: TGTGCCAGTAGTCAACTAGCGGGGGTCTACAATGAGCAGTTCTTC.

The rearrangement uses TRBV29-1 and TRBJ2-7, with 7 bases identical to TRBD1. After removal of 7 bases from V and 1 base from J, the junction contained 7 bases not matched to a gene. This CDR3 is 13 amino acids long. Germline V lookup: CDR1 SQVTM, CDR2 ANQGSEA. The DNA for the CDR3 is TGCAGCGCGGAGGACAGGTTGTCCTACGAGCAGTACTTC. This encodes CSAEDRLSYEQYF.

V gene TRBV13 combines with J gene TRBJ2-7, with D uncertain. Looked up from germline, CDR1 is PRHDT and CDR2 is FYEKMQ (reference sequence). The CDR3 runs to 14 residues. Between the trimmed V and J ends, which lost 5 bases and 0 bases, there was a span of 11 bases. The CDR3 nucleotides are TGTGCCAGCAGCCCGGACGCGTCCTCCTACGAGCAGTACTTC. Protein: CASSPDASSYEQYF.

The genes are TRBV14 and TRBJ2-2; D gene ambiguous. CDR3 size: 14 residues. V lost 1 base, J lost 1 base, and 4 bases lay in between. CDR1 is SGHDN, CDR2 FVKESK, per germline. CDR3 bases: TGTGCCAGCAGCCAAGTTGAGAACACCGGGGAGCTGTTTTTT. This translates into CASSQVENTGELFF. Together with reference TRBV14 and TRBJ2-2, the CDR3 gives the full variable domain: EAGVTQFPSHSVIEKGQTVTLRCDPISGHDNLYWYRRVMGKEIKFLLHFVKESKQDESGMPNNRFLAERTGGTYSTLKVQPAELEDSGVYFCASSQVENTGELFFGEGSRLTVL.

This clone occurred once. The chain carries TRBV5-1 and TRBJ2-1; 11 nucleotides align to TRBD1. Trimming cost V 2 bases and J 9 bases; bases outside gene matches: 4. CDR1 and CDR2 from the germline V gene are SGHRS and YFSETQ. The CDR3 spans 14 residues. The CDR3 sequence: CASSLGTGGTEQFF. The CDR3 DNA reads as TGCGCCAGCAGCTTAGGGACAGGGGGTACTGAGCAGTTCTTC.

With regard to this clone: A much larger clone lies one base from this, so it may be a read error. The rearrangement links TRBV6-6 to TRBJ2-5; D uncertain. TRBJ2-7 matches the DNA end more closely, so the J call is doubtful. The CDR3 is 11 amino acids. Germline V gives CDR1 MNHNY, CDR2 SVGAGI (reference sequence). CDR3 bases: TGTGCCAGCAGGGGCGCCTACGAGCAGTACTTC. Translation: CASRGAYEQYF.

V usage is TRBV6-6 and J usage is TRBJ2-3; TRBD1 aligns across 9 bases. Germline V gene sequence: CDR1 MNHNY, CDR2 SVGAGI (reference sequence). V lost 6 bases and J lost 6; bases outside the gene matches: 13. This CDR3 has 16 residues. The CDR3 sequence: CASRTTGGGHTDTQYF. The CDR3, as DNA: TGTGCCAGCAGAACGACAGGGGGAGGGCACACGGATACGCAGTATTTT.

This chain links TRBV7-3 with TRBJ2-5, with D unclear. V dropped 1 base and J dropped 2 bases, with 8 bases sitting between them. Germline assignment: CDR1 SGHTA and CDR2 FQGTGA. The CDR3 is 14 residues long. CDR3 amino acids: CASSLNTNQETQYF. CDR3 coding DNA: TGTGCCAGCAGCTTAAACACAAATCAAGAGACCCAGTACTTC.

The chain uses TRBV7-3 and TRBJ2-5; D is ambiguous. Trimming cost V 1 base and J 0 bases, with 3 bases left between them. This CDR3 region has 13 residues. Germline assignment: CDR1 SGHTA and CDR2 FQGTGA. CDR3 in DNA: TGTGCCAGCAGCTTAAACAACCAAGAGACCCAGTACTTC. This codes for CASSLNNQETQYF.

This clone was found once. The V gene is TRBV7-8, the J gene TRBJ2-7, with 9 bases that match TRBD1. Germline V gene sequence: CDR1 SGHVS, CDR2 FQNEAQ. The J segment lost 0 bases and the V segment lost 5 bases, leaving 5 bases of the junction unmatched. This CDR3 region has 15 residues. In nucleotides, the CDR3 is TGTGCCAGCAGCCTGGGACAGGGCCCCTCCTACGAGCAGTACTTC. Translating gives CASSLGQGPSYEQYF.